Shown below are 8 T cell receptor beta chains from a single sample sequenced in a study of T cell responses to AZD1222 COVID-19 vaccine. Generated by immunoSEQ multiplex PCR, the TCRdb table keeps only in-frame clones and is missing some. The sample shows around 69,000 clones, 80% to 85% of them seen only once. The material was peripheral blood, obtained on day 0 of AZD1222 vaccination. Source of these receptors: an adult in good health.

The J gene is TRBJ2-7, the V gene TRBV6-5; 8 bases are a match to TRBD2. This CDR3 comprises 15 residues. J lost 1 base, V lost 6 bases, and 8 bases had no gene match. CDR1 and CDR2 from the germline V gene are MNHEY and SVGAGI. The CDR3 region has the DNA TGTGCCAGCAGCCGCCCGGGACTAGGTTCCTACGAGCAGTACTTC. Its translation is CASSRPGLGSYEQYF.

CDR3 amino acids: CASSFGQGSPNEQFF. The CDR3 DNA is TGTGCCAGCAGCTTTGGCCAGGGGTCGCCCAATGAGCAGTTCTTC. V and J are TRBV5-5 and TRBJ2-1; D possibly corresponds to TRBD1 (6 bases). V was cut by 2 bases and J by 6 bases, with 15 bases left in between. Germline values: CDR1 SGHKS, CDR2 YYEKEE (reference sequence). This CDR3 is built from 15 residues.

As regards this clone: The identical CDR3 is also encoded by other nucleotide sequences in the sample. The genes are TRBV19 and TRBJ1-4, with 7 positions matching TRBD1. This CDR3 comprises 14 residues. V lost 3 bases and J lost 3; bases outside the gene matches: 1. Germline V gene lookup returns CDR1 LNHDA and CDR2 SQIVND (reference sequence). CDR3 sequence (DNA): TGTGCCAGTAGTATCGGGACAGCTAATGAAAAACTGTTTTTT. Encoded protein: CASSIGTANEKLFF.

The genes are TRBV10-3 and TRBJ1-6, with 8 bases matching TRBD1. Germline V gene data show CDR1 as ENHRY and CDR2 as SYGVKD. There are 17 residues in the CDR3. Trimming cost V 5 bases and J 2 bases; bases outside gene matches: 8. The CDR3 loop is CAISLQGDGPYNSPLHF. The CDR3 DNA is TGTGCCATCAGTTTACAGGGGGACGGCCCCTATAATTCACCCCTCCACTTT.

This clone appeared once. The chain is built from TRBV6-2 or TRBV6-3 and TRBJ2-7; D may be TRBD2 (5 bases). The ends were cut back, 0 bases at V and 4 bases at J, with 7 bases in the middle. The CDR3 covers 13 residues. Germline lookup yields CDR1 MNHEY and CDR2 SVGEGT. Here the CDR3 reads CASSYSTGYEQYF. In nucleotides, the CDR3 is TGTGCCAGCAGTTACTCGACGGGGTACGAGCAGTACTTC.

This sequence joins TRBV30 and TRBJ2-5; no firm D call. There are 14 residues in the CDR3. V shed 0 bases and J shed 8 bases, with 16 bases lying between them. CDR1 GTSNPN and CDR2 SVGIG come from the germline V gene (reference sequence). The CDR3 reads CAWSVGDSGPTQYF. For the CDR3, the DNA is TGTGCCTGGAGTGTCGGAGATTCCGGTCCAACCCAGTACTTC.

J is TRBJ1-2 and V is TRBV30; the D gene is possibly TRBD1 (5 bases). With 1 base removed from V and 5 bases from J, the gap between germline ends came to 11 bases. The CDR3 runs 13 residues. In germline, CDR1 is GTSNPN, CDR2 SVGIG (reference sequence). The CDR3 coding sequence is TGTGCCTGGAGTGGGGACCTGAGTTATGGCTACACCTTC. Translation: CAWSGDLSYGYTF.

V usage is TRBV29-1 and J usage is TRBJ2-1, with D perhaps TRBD1 (5 bases). Germline V gene sequence: CDR1 SQVTM, CDR2 ANQGSEA. The V end was cut by 7 bases, the J end by 8 bases, with 15 bases between. This CDR3 contains 12 residues. Here the CDR3 DNA reads TGCAGCGCCGAACTGGGGCCGGATGAGCAGTTCTTC. This sequence encodes CSAELGPDEQFF.